Each of the 31 T cell receptor beta chains below was sequenced from the same sample in a study of immune heterogeneity within non-small cell lung tumors. At roughly 610 ng per sample, bulk tumor genomic DNA provided the template. Several spatially distant biopsies were obtained per primary tumor intraoperatively. Their non-small cell lung cancer was newly diagnosed and untreated, and the patients underwent curative surgery. The TCR beta CDR3 region underwent multiplex PCR amplification with 32 V and 13 J primers. TCRdb independently ran MiXCR on the multiplex PCR reads; one entry per CDR3 protein. The profile shows 10,000 to 11,000 distinct CDR3 sequences, approximately 20% of them singletons. The sample was lung tumor tissue. The receptors were gathered from a man in his fifties or sixties with non-small cell lung cancer.

V usage is TRBV29-1 and J usage is TRBJ2-3; possible D gene TRBD2, 5 bases. This CDR3 is built from 12 residues. The V and J ends lost 0 bases and 7 bases respectively, with 8 bases between them. CDR1 SQVTM and CDR2 ANQGSEA come from the germline V gene. The CDR3 sequence is CSVEEGGYTQYF. The CDR3 bases are TGCAGCGTTGAAGAAGGCGGGTATACGCAGTATTTT.

The chain couples TRBV5-6 to TRBJ2-2, with unresolved D. V lost 3 bases and J lost 5, with 11 bases in between. Per the germline V gene, CDR1 is SGHDT and CDR2 is YYEEEE. The CDR3 extends over 14 amino acids. The CDR3 DNA reads as TGTGCCAGCAGCTCGGACCCGAGGACCGGGGAGCTGTTTTTT. Amino acids: CASSSDPRTGELFF.

This clonotype was seen only a few times. The chain recombines TRBV20-1 with TRBJ1-1; 7 bases map to TRBD1. The V gene's germline CDR1 is DFQATT and CDR2 SNEGSKA (reference sequence). Germline trimming cut 6 bases from V and 0 bases from J; bases unmatched to any gene: 13. The CDR3 is 16 residues long. The CDR3 DNA reads TGCAGTGCCGTCTGGGGGCAGGGGGTTTTGAACACTGAAGCTTTCTTT. Translation gives CSAVWGQGVLNTEAFF.

This clonotype was observed at least ten times. The rearrangement uses TRBV12-3 or TRBV12-4 and TRBJ2-3; D not resolved. V lost 2 bases and J 6 bases, leaving 9 bases between the germline ends. CDR3 length: 13 residues. The CDR3 coding sequence is TGTGCCAGCAGTTTAACCCCCCCGGATACGCAGTATTTT. Its translation: CASSLTPPDTQYF.

This clonotype ranks as medium-sized. The V and J genes are TRBV27 and TRBJ1-2; D may be TRBD1 (5 bases). Trimming pared 3 bases from V and 7 bases from J, leaving 12 bases between. This CDR3 spans 13 amino acids. Germline V CDR1 and CDR2: MNHEY, SMNVEV (reference sequence). The CDR3 DNA follows: TGTGCCAGCAGTTTGAGGGGACTAGGTGGCTACACCTTC. Its translation: CASSLRGLGGYTF.

This clonotype is medium-sized (0.01 to 0.1%) in the sample. The chain carries TRBV24-1 and TRBJ2-7; 10 positions agree with TRBD1. This CDR3 comprises 16 residues. From germline, CDR1 is KGHDR and CDR2 SFDVKD. With 4 bases clipped from V and 3 bases from J, the junction kept 8 bases outside the gene matches. The CDR3 region is CATSDTTTGGVYEQYF. CDR3 nucleotide sequence: TGTGCCACCAGTGACACCACGACAGGGGGCGTCTACGAGCAGTACTTC.

J is TRBJ2-6 and V is TRBV6-5; TRBD2 aligns across 11 bases. Trimming cost V 2 bases and J 0 bases; bases outside gene matches: 0. CDR1 and CDR2 (germline): MNHEY, SVGAGI. The CDR3 contains 17 residues. The CDR3 loop is CASSYGTSGSGANVLTF. The CDR3 DNA reads TGTGCCAGCAGTTACGGGACTAGCGGCTCTGGGGCCAACGTCCTGACTTTC.

The table lists this clonotype with a few counts. V usage is TRBV2 and J usage is TRBJ2-1, with D possibly called TRBD1 or TRBD2 (5 bases each). V was pared by 1 base and J by 10 bases, with 11 bases between. CDR3 length: 13 residues. Per germline, CDR1 SNHLY and CDR2 FYNNEI. The CDR3 DNA reads TGTGCCAGCAGTGAAGGCGAGGGACGGGAGCAGTTCTTC. It translates to CASSEGEGREQFF.

This clonotype is labeled as medium-sized. The chain is built from TRBV28 and TRBJ1-1; 8 bases map to TRBD1. The V gene's germline CDR1 is MDHEN and CDR2 SYDVKM. Trimming took 7 bases from V and 0 from J; bases not matched to a gene: 4. CDR3 length: 14 residues. DNA of the CDR3: TGTGCCAGCACACGACAGGGGATGAACACTGAAGCTTTCTTT. Translating it yields CASTRQGMNTEAFF.

Details on this clonotype: A read error is possible here, since a much larger clone lies one base away. The chain links TRBV27 to TRBJ2-1; 9 positions match TRBD2. CDR1 is MNHEY, CDR2 SMNVEV, per germline (reference sequence). V shed 5 bases and J 13 bases; nucleotides not matched to a gene: 12. This CDR3 comprises 14 residues. In DNA form, the CDR3 reads TGTGCCAGCAGTGACACTAGCGGGCGCACTCGACAGTTCTTC. Amino acids: CASSDTSGRTRQFF.

This clonotype was observed a handful of times. The rearrangement links TRBV5-1 to TRBJ2-5; D may be TRBD1 or TRBD2 (5 bases each). Germline assignment: CDR1 SGHRS and CDR2 YFSETQ. The length of the CDR3 is 14 residues. With 4 bases removed from V and 0 bases from J, the gap between germline ends came to 10 bases. CDR3 bases: TGCGCCAGCAGCGGGGGACCGTACCAAGAGACCCAGTACTTC. Amino acid sequence: CASSGGPYQETQYF.

The sample holds a few counts of this clonotype. Relative to the germline gene, one junction end is altered; a read error may explain this. The CDR3 here is CASSTGTSGSIF. Written as DNA, the CDR3 is TGCGCCAGCAGCACCGGGACTAGCGGGAGTATTTTC. The chain carries TRBV5-1 and TRBJ2-1; 14 nucleotides line up with TRBD2. Germline V CDR1 and CDR2: SGHRS, YFSETQ. The CDR3 contains 12 residues.

This clonotype ranks as large (0.1 to 1%). The chain recombines TRBV6-1 with TRBJ1-2; D is unclear. Germline V gene sequence: CDR1 MNHNS, CDR2 SASEGT. Trimming removed 4 bases at V and 0 bases at J, with 6 bases between. CDR3 length: 13 residues. Here the CDR3 DNA reads TGTGCCAGCAGTGGGACCGCTAACTATGGCTACACCTTC. It yields the protein CASSGTANYGYTF.

This clonotype was seen more than once but under ten times. The rearrangement uses TRBV12-3 or TRBV12-4 and TRBJ2-1, with 10 bases aligning to TRBD1. The V gene end was trimmed by 5 bases and the J gene end by 8 bases; junction bases not matched to a gene: 6. CDR3 length equals 14 residues. For the CDR3, the DNA is TGTGCCAGCAGTCAAAGCGGACAGGGGGATGAGCAGTTCTTC. Protein sequence: CASSQSGQGDEQFF.

As to this clonotype: It may be a read error: a sequence one base away is much more abundant. The V gene is TRBV27, the J gene TRBJ2-3; no definite D call. The germline gives CDR1 MNHEY, CDR2 SMNVEV (reference sequence). This CDR3 is 13 amino acids long. The CDR3 spells CARSFLGTDTQYF. The CDR3 DNA follows: TGTGCCAGAAGTTTCCTTGGCACAGATACGCAGTATTTT.

Only a few counts were recorded for this clonotype. The V gene is TRBV9, the J gene TRBJ1-1, with TRBD1 matching 9 bases. CDR1 is SGDLS and CDR2 is YYNGEE in the germline V gene. The V gene end was trimmed by 3 bases and the J gene end by 1 base; junction bases not matched to a gene: 4. The CDR3 totals 15 residues. The CDR3, as DNA: TGTGCCAGCAGCGCCCGACAGGGGGAGAACACTGAAGCTTTCTTT. It specifies CASSARQGENTEAFF.

Concerning this clonotype: This may stem from a read error, because a much larger clone lies one nucleotide away. This chain uses TRBV6-2 or TRBV6-3 with TRBJ1-2, with 9 bases lining up with TRBD1. The germline V gene encodes CDR1 MNHEY and CDR2 SVGEGT. Trimming at V came to 10 bases and at J to 6 bases, leaving 18 bases not matched to a gene. The CDR3 sequence is 16 residues long. CDR3 amino acids: CAIRNLRTGGRDGYTF. CDR3 nucleotide sequence: TGTGCCATCAGAAACCTTCGAACAGGGGGCCGGGATGGCTACACCTTC.

Relative to its sample, this clonotype is medium-sized. The chain joins TRBV20-1 to TRBJ2-7; 8 bases align to TRBD2. The germline V gene has CDR1 DFQATT and CDR2 SNEGSKA (reference sequence). The CDR3 has 15 amino acids. J gave up 3 bases and V 1 base, and 8 bases lay outside the gene matches. CDR3 in amino acids: CSARGPAGEFYEQYF. The CDR3 coding sequence is TGCAGTGCTAGAGGTCCAGCGGGAGAGTTCTACGAGCAGTACTTC.

This clonotype has ten or more counts. The chain employs TRBV11-3 and TRBJ2-3, with TRBD1 matching 7 bases. From germline, CDR1 is SGHNT and CDR2 YENEEA. The CDR3 totals 15 residues. J lost 4 bases, V lost 3 bases, and 7 bases had no gene match. The CDR3, as DNA: TGTGCCAGCAGCTTCGGACAGGATGGGTCAGATACGCAGTATTTT. It encodes CASSFGQDGSDTQYF.

The J gene is TRBJ2-3, the V gene TRBV3-1; D remains ambiguous. This CDR3 is 13 amino acids long. CDR1 is LGHDT, CDR2 YNNKEL, per germline (reference sequence). Trimming shortened V by 6 bases and J by 0 bases, and 7 bases separated the two germline ends. In DNA, the CDR3 is TGTGCCAGCAGTGACATTAGCACAGATACGCAGTATTTT. As protein: CASSDISTDTQYF.

Ten or more counts support this clonotype. This rearrangement joins TRBV3-1 to TRBJ2-1; D is unresolved. V was pared by 1 base and J by 9 bases, with 4 bases between. Germline V lookup: CDR1 LGHDT, CDR2 YNNKEL (reference sequence). The CDR3 covers 11 residues. Here the CDR3 reads CASSQATEQFF. The CDR3 nucleotides read TGTGCCAGCAGCCAAGCAACTGAGCAGTTCTTC.

This clonotype is labeled as medium-sized (0.01 to 0.1%). The V and J genes are TRBV12-3 or TRBV12-4 and TRBJ1-3; D is undetermined. The V end was cut by 1 base, the J end by 8 bases, with 3 bases between. This CDR3 spans 11 amino acids. The CDR3 protein is CASSLVYTIYF. CDR3 DNA sequence: TGTGCCAGCAGTTTAGTCTACACCATATATTTT.

This clonotype is a singleton in its sample. This likely comes from a read error, as the CDR3 has no conserved phenylalanine or tryptophan at its end. The chain combines TRBV27 with TRBJ2-7; TRBD1 is a possible D gene (6 bases). V was pared by 6 bases and J by 6 bases, with 24 bases between. In germline, CDR1 is MNHEY, CDR2 SMNVEV (reference sequence). This CDR3 is built from 16 residues. The CDR3 bases are TGTGCCAGCAGCCGAACCCCCGTTACAGGGAAGGTCGAGCAGTACCTC. Residues: CASSRTPVTGKVEQYL.

Judged by abundance, this clonotype is medium-sized. The J gene is TRBJ2-7, the V gene TRBV5-1; D call uncertain. This CDR3 contains 15 residues. V gave up 0 bases and J gave up 5 bases, with 15 bases separating them. The germline V gene encodes CDR1 SGHRS and CDR2 YFSETQ. The CDR3 nucleotides are TGCGCCAGCAGCTTGGGTTGGACGGCGGCCAACGAGCAGTACTTC. Amino acids: CASSLGWTAANEQYF. Full variable domain (outside the CDR3, taken from reference TRBV5-1 and TRBJ2-7): KAGVTQTPRYLIKTRGQQVTLSCSPISGHRSVSWYQQTPGQGLQFLFEYFSETQRNKGNFPGRFSGRQFSNSRSEMNVSTLELGDSALYLCASSLGWTAANEQYFGPGTRLTVT.

The chain joins TRBV29-1 to TRBJ1-3, with TRBD1 matching 7 bases. CDR1 is SQVTM, CDR2 ANQGSEA, per germline. The ends lost 6 bases at V and 5 bases at J; junction bases unmatched: 7. The CDR3 contains 13 residues. The CDR3 coding sequence is TGCAGCGTCCAAGTACAGGGGCGAAACACCATATATTTT. Residues: CSVQVQGRNTIYF.

This clonotype was counted a few times. The chain recombines TRBV20-1 with TRBJ2-7; 9 positions match TRBD2. With 5 bases clipped from V and 5 bases from J, the junction kept 7 bases outside the gene matches. The length of the CDR3 is 13 residues. In germline, CDR1 is DFQATT, CDR2 SNEGSKA (reference sequence). The CDR3: CSALPGTSNEQYF. CDR3 bases: TGCAGTGCTCTCCCCGGGACTAGCAACGAGCAGTACTTC.

As concerns this clonotype: One junction end does not reproduce the germline sequence, and a read error may be involved. This rearrangement joins TRBV6-1 to TRBJ1-2; the D gene is possibly TRBD1 (5 bases). The CDR3 runs to 16 residues. Germline-derived CDR1 and CDR2 are MNHNS and SASEGT. CDR3 nucleotide sequence: TGTGCCAGCAGTGAAGCCCCGCCAGGGAACCCCCCTGGCCACACCTTC. Translated: CASSEAPPGNPPGHTF.

The chain combines TRBV5-8 with TRBJ2-2; D ambiguous. V was cut by 7 bases and J by 4 bases, with 17 bases left in between. The CDR3 has 15 residues. Germline CDR1 SGHTS, CDR2 YDEGEE. CDR3 DNA: TGTGCCAGCGGCCCCAGGAAGTTTAGCACCGGGGAGCTGTTTTTT. This translates into CASGPRKFSTGELFF.

The rearrangement links TRBV20-1 to TRBJ2-3; D possibly corresponds to TRBD2 (6 bases). CDR3 size: 15 residues. Per the germline V gene, CDR1 is DFQATT and CDR2 is SNEGSKA (reference sequence). Trimming removed 0 bases from V and 8 bases from J, with 18 bases in between. The CDR3 nucleotides are TGCAGTGCTAGAGAGGCGGGGACCACTTCGGGTACGCAGTATTTT. The encoded protein is CSAREAGTTSGTQYF.

The chain employs TRBV29-1 and TRBJ1-1, with a weak D call TRBD1 (5 bases). The CDR3 runs to 14 residues. The germline V gene encodes CDR1 SQVTM and CDR2 ANQGSEA. Trimming stripped 7 bases from V and 2 bases from J, with 17 bases between. CDR3 nucleotide sequence: TGCAGCGGGGGCGCAGGGCGGGTCAACACTGAAGCTTTCTTT. Amino acids: CSGGAGRVNTEAFF.

This clonotype ranks as medium-sized (0.01 to 0.1%). The V call is TRBV19, the J call TRBJ2-7; TRBD2 agrees at 12 bases. Germline V gene sequence: CDR1 LNHDA, CDR2 SQIVND (reference sequence). V lost 5 bases, J lost 3 bases, and 2 bases stayed unmatched. The CDR3 loop spans 14 amino acids. The CDR3 nucleotides are TGTGCCAGTAGTTCTAGCGGGAGGGACTACGAGCAGTACTTC. Translation: CASSSSGRDYEQYF.